The entry below gives a single T cell receptor beta chain sequence along with its context. V lost 3 bases and J lost 7; bases outside the gene matches: 6. In germline, CDR1 is MNHEY, CDR2 SMNVEV (reference sequence). This CDR3 comprises 14 residues. The data were obtained in a study of T cell responses to AZD1222 COVID-19 vaccine. Profiled with immunoSEQ multiplex PCR; TCRdb holds only in-frame clones, not every one. Of some 130,000 clones in the sample, 80% to 90% were seen once. This specimen consisted of peripheral blood, obtained on day 0 of AZD1222 vaccination. The receptor was derived from an adult in good health. The genes are TRBV27 and TRBJ1-2, with 9 bases fitting TRBD1. The CDR3 is CASSFGQGTGGYTF. For the CDR3, the DNA is TGTGCCAGCAGTTTCGGACAGGGGACTGGTGGCTACACCTTC.